This T cell receptor (beta chain) came from a study of blood T cells in healthy people across ages. Broader study findings: Comparison with aged donors showed that long-lived donors had more naive CD4+ cells and higher diversity.

The CDR3 covers 15 residues. CDR1 DFQATT and CDR2 SNEGSKA come from the germline V gene (reference sequence). V dropped 7 bases and J dropped 2 bases, with 19 bases sitting between them. For the second PCR, which ran for 7 to 11 cycles, a sample-barcoded 5' primer and a J-beta primer mix were used. In TCRdb, the 5' RACE reads were re-called with MiXCR into one record per CDR3 protein. The table lists about 1.6 million distinct CDR3 sequences, 30% to 40% of them singletons, with approximately 11% in the top ten. Turning to this clonotype: Its specificity is not known.

The sequencing sample was made of blood. The TCR comes from a woman aged 25-40 years in good health. The chain is built from TRBV20-1 and TRBJ2-3; possibly TRBD2 for D (5 bases). CDR3: CSVSSRAENTDTQYF. In DNA, the CDR3 is TGCAGTGTTAGCTCACGAGCGGAGAACACAGATACGCAGTATTTT.